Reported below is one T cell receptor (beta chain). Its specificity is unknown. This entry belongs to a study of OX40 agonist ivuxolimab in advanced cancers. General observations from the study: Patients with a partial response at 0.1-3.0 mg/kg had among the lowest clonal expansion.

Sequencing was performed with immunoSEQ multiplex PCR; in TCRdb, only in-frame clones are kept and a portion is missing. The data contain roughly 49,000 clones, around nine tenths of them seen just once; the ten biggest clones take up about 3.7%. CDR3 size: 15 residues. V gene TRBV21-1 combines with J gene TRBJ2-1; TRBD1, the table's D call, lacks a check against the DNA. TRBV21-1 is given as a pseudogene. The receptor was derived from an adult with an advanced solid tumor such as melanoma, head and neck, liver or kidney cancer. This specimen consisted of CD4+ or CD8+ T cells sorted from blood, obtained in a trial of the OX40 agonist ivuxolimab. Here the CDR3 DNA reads TGTGCCAGCAGCAGTGGACAGGAACGGCTTTATGAGCAGTTCTTC. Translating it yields CASSSGQERLYEQFF.